The source of this T cell receptor (beta chain) is a study of T-cell memory formation after mild COVID-19 (dated by TCRdb to 2020 to 2023). With regard to the full study: TCR sequence clusters from the two donors were found to be largely donor specific. In a couple of donors, T-cell clones that expanded and contracted after mild COVID-19 were tracked by sequencing TCRalpha and TCRbeta repertoires over time. Two young, previously healthy adult volunteers made up the cohort, one male and one female. What the authors observed across the whole study: Some responding clones were detected in pre-infection memory, which suggested that pre-existing cross-reactive memory T cells had joined the SARS-CoV-2 response. Contracting CD4+ clones turned up mainly in the CM and EM memory subsets, whereas EMRA was where CD8+ clones were enriched. SARS-CoV-2 specificity of the second-wave clones peaking on day 37 was not confirmed. Clones that contracted from day 15 to 85 showed balanced CD4/CD8 phenotypes, whereas a second wave of clones that expanded from day 15 to 37 leaned towards CD4+. Only a couple of mild cases were covered by the study, and larger cohorts that include severe cases with pre-infection samples were considered necessary.

Ficoll-Paque density gradient centrifugation was used to isolate PBMCs. Details on this clonotype: Its cognate antigen has yet to be identified. Per-base qualities were not stored, and no clone one base away is much larger.

For sequencing, an Illumina NovaSeq 6000 was employed. Using 5'RACE with constant-segment primers, TCRalpha and TCRbeta cDNA libraries were constructed, with sample barcodes and unique molecular identifiers added in the process. RNA was extracted from every sample with Trizol reagent. Amplification of the libraries took two PCR steps, and the second step added a second sample barcode plus Illumina TruSeq adapters. Libraries were sequenced on an Illumina NovaSeq with 2 x 150 bp paired-end reads. The original pipeline was this. Demultiplexing of reads and collapsing into UMI-guided consensus sequences were performed with migec v1.2.7. Using mixcr v2.1.11, UMI consensuses were aligned to TRA and TRB V and J templates and then assembled into clonotypes. A clonotype was counted as expanded or contracted only when both edgeR and NoisET called the clonotype significant, with the noise models trained on biological replicates. edgeR calls used a false discovery rate-adjusted p below 0.01 and a log2 fold-change threshold of 1. As an exploratory analysis of dynamics, max-normalized trajectories of the 1000 most abundant clonotypes were examined with PCA combined with hierarchical clustering. Each responding clone was given a CD4 or CD8 phenotype based on the CD4+ and CD8+ repertoires, which had been sequenced separately. TCRdb cleaned the public reads at Q25 with fastp, built clones with MiXCR and kept in-frame beta chains. Rows are combined by CDR3 protein, so each entry shows the most common genes and DNA. The V and J calls here are based on TCRdb, not the publication. The sample has a few hundred thousand distinct CDR3 sequences on record, roughly 24% of them singletons. The leading ten clones occupy roughly 8.9% of the sample.

There are 13 amino acids in the CDR3, from cysteine to phenylalanine inclusive. Solely the CDR3 DNA is kept, with 39 bases framed from the first base. Trimming costs V 2 bases and J 3 bases, and their ends lie 8 bases apart. Material for sequencing was PBMCs or a T cell subset sorted from them (not recorded which). This receptor chain uses TRBV12-3 or TRBV12-4 and TRBJ2-7; the D gene cannot be resolved reliably. The receptor comes from an adult woman who had mild COVID-19 (a few samples of this study predate the infection). The sample titles of this study are shuffled in the database, so cell type and time point are left out; the donor was told from shared clones. The CDR3 reads CASSLKGNYEQYF. The DNA sequence is as follows: TGTGCCAGCAGTTTAAAGGGTAACTACGAGCAGTACTTC.